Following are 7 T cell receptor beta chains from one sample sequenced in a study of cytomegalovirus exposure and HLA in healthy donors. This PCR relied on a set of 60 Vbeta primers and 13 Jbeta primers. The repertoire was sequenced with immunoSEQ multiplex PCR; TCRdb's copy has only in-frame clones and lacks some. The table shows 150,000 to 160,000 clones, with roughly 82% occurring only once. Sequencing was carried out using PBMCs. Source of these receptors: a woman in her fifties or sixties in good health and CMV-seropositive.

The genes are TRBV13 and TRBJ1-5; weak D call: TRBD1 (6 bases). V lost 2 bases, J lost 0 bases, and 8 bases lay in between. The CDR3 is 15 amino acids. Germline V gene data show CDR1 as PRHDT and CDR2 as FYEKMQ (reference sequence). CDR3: CASSLRGTSNQPQHF. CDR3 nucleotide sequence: TGTGCCAGCAGCTTAAGGGGGACTAGCAATCAGCCCCAGCATTTT.

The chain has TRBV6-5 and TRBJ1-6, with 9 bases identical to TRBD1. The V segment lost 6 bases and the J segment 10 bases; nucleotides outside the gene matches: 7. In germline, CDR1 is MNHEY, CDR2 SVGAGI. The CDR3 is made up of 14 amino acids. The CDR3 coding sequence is TGTGCCAGCAGACCGGGACAGGGAAGATCACCCCTCCACTTT. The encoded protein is CASRPGQGRSPLHF.

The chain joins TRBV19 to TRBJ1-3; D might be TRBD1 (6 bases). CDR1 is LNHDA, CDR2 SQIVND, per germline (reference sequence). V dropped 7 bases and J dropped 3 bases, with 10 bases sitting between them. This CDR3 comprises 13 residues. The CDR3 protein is CASKQGNGNTIYF. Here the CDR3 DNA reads TGTGCCAGTAAGCAGGGGAATGGAAACACCATATATTTT.

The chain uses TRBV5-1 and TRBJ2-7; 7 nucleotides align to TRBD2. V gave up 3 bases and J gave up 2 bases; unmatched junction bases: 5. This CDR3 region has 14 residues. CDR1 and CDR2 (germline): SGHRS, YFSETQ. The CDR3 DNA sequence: TGCGCCAGCAGCTCCCGGGGGGACCCCTACGAGCAGTACTTC. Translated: CASSSRGDPYEQYF.

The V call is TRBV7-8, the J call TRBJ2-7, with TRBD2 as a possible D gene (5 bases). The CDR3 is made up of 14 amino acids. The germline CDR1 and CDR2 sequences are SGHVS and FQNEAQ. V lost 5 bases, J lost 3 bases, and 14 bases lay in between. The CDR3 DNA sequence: TGTGCCAGCAGCCCCGGAGGAGCGGACTACGAGCAGTACTTC. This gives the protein CASSPGGADYEQYF.

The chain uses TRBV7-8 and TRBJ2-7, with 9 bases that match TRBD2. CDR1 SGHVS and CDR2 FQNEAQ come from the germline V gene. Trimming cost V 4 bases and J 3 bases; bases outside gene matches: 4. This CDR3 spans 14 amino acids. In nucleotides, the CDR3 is TGTGCCAGCAGCTATGTAGCGGGGGACTACGAGCAGTACTTC. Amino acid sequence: CASSYVAGDYEQYF.

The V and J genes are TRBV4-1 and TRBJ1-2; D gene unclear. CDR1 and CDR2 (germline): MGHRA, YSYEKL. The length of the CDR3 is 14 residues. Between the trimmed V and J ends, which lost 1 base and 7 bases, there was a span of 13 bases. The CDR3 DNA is TGCGCCAGCAGCCAAGTGGGCCTCACATCTGGCTACACCTTC. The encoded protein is CASSQVGLTSGYTF.